This T cell receptor (beta chain) was documented in a study (dated by TCRdb to 2014 to 2015). General notes on the study: The study set out to test whether tumor-infiltrating Tregs in breast cancer get recruited from blood Tregs or are instead converted in situ from other CD4+ T cell subsets.

In regard to this clonotype: The antigen this receptor binds is unknown. One base away there is no much larger clone; base qualities are not given.

Full-length TCR variable regions were amplified by 5' RACE PCR using constant-region reverse primers, and then by semi-nested PCR using Nested Universal Primer A. The ReliaPrep RNA Cell Miniprep System was used to extract total RNA, which was then reverse transcribed into 5'RACE-ready cDNA with the SMARTer RACE 5'/3' Kit. Multiplex adaptors were used to barcode full-length TCR alpha and beta libraries, and the barcoded libraries were sequenced on an Illumina MiSeq. The authors processed their data as follows. For each of nine subset-tissue groups, sequencing data from the five patients were combined, and the groups were compared by unsupervised clustering of TCR gene usage. The Morisita-Horn index, with shared sequences weighted by their contribution to each repertoire, was used to calculate repertoire similarity. The public reads were quality trimmed at Q25 with fastp and then assembled into clones with MiXCR by TCRdb, keeping productive beta chains. Every distinct CDR3 protein forms one entry, paired with its most common genes and DNA. The V and J calls here are based on TCRdb, not the publication. The sample records about 59,000 distinct CDR3 sequences, less than 25% of which are singletons. Of the sample, 2.5% to 4% is held by the ten largest clones.

The full study reports these points: Validation in the larger cohort was restricted to a single TCR beta V-J rearrangement rather than whole repertoires. Tumor memory CD4+ T cell TCR gene usage was found to cluster with blood and lymph node memory CD4+ cells and with lymph node naive CD4+ cells. Tumor-infiltrating Treg TCR alpha and beta sequences overlapped most with tumor naive CD4+ T cells, then with blood naive CD4+ T cells.

The CDR3 holds 14 amino acids from the cysteine to the phenylalanine. Of all the DNA, just the CDR3 is kept, 42 bases in frame from base 1. V is cut by 2 bases and J by 5 bases, and the space between the germline ends is 12 bases. CDR1 and CDR2 are drawn from the germline V gene: SNHLY, FYNNEI. Cells that were CD4+CD25+CD127-/low were isolated as Tregs. Tregs, naive and memory CD4+ T cells from tumor, blood and ipsilateral draining lymph nodes of five or six breast cancer patients underwent full-length TCR alpha and beta sequencing. Tumor tissue, along with lymph nodes from ipsilateral axillary dissection, was perfused with PBS, minced, and then digested using collagenase I and hyaluronidase. FACS confirmed that the sorted cell populations were more than 90% pure.

Specimen: tumor-infiltrating Tregs sorted from the breast tumor. This chain joins TRBV2 to TRBJ2-5; a confident D gene designation cannot be given. The TCR was taken from a female donor with breast cancer. The bases are TGTGCCAGCAGTGAATTTGGAAGCGACGAGACCCAGTACTTC. Its protein reads: CASSEFGSDETQYF.